At least ten counts were recorded for the clone carrying this T cell receptor (beta chain). Its antigen is not known. CDR1 is SGHRS and CDR2 is YFSETQ in the germline V gene. The ends were cut back, 0 bases at V and 4 bases at J, with 14 bases in the middle. The CDR3 covers 16 residues. TCRdb reanalysed the 5' RACE reads using MiXCR and keeps one entry per CDR3 protein. The data contain about 240,000 distinct CDR3 sequences, about 13% of them singletons. The data were taken from a study of identical twins. Whole-study results and caveats: A cross-sectional statistical analysis, not follow-up of the same donors, supported the conclusions. Twins shared out-of-frame alpha sequences with excess low generation probability. Possibly, invariant MAIT and iNKT cells partly confounded zero-insertion analyses. Fewer insertions characterized abundant cord blood beta clonotypes, whereas memory repertoires showed none.

The same sample was also used in a study of yellow fever vaccine responses in identical twins.

This clonotype was obtained from a woman younger than 35 in good health. The chain recombines TRBV5-1 with TRBJ2-1; D is ambiguous. Sequencing input: memory (CD45RO+) T cells sorted from blood. CDR3 region: CASSLAPDTSYNEQFF. CDR3 nucleotide sequence: TGCGCCAGCAGCTTGGCTCCCGACACCAGTTACAATGAGCAGTTCTTC.